The sequence of this T cell receptor (beta chain) was determined in a study of Graves' ophthalmopathy and Graves' hyperthyroidism. RNA served as the template for amplifying TCR beta CDR3 regions. In the first round, RT-PCR was carried out with HTBI primers, and a multiplex PCR formed the second round. Using its own MiXCR run on the multiplex PCR reads, TCRdb lists one record per CDR3 protein. The data contain hundreds of thousands of distinct CDR3 sequences, over 20% of them seen just once; the ten biggest clones take up approximately 7%. Aged 18 to 65, hyperthyroidism patients had been newly diagnosed, with under 2 months' duration. Trimming removed 0 bases from V and 6 bases from J, with 9 bases in between. The CDR3 runs to 14 residues. Germline CDR1 and CDR2: SGHDT and YYEEEE. Study results and caveats: At about 69% sensitivity and 72.22% specificity, the model predicted progression of the ophthalmopathy. A roughly 84% specificity and 85% to 90% sensitivity were achieved by a 13-signature model that separated ophthalmopathy from stable hyperthyroidism. Most thyroid-expanded clonotypes exceeding 0.001 frequency were also found in blood.

This clonotype was seen a few times. What it binds is unknown. This receptor was taken from a woman between 18 and 30 years old with stable Graves' hyperthyroidism. Some clones in this sample may be carry-over from other donors' samples. The chain is built from TRBV5-6 and TRBJ2-2; tentative D call: TRBD1 (5 bases). Sequenced: peripheral blood. CDR3 bases: TGTGCCAGCAGCTTGGATGTAGGGGCCGGGGAGCTGTTTTTT. Residues: CASSLDVGAGELFF.